These 13 T cell receptor beta chains were all obtained from the same sample, sequenced in a study of blood T cell repertoires in COVID-19. Sequencing used immunoSEQ multiplex PCR; TCRdb keeps in-frame clones, though not all of them. This sample has around 160,000 clones, with around 80% found just once. Material: peripheral blood. All receptors come from a man aged 60-69 years with active or convalescent COVID-19.

The genes are TRBV29-1 and TRBJ2-1; 9 nucleotides line up with TRBD2. With 8 bases clipped from V and 10 bases from J, the junction kept 9 bases outside the gene matches. The CDR3 sequence is 12 residues long. Germline CDR1 reads SQVTM; CDR2 reads ANQGSEA. The CDR3 DNA reads TGCAGCACGTCGACTAGCGGCAGGGAGCAGTTCTTC. Translating it yields CSTSTSGREQFF.

This chain uses TRBV7-9 with TRBJ1-4, with D maybe TRBD1 (5 bases). Per the germline V gene, CDR1 is SEHNR and CDR2 is FQNEAQ (reference sequence). V was trimmed by 5 bases and J by 5 bases, leaving 15 bases between them. This CDR3 contains 15 residues. CDR3 region: CASSGGSLPNEKLFF. CDR3 nucleotide sequence: TGTGCCAGCAGCGGGGGGTCCCTACCCAATGAAAAACTGTTTTTT.

The rearrangement uses TRBV18 and TRBJ2-3; D is perhaps TRBD2 (6 bases). The CDR3 has 13 amino acids. Germline CDR1 and CDR2: KGHSH and LQKENI. Trimming removed 3 bases at V and 6 bases at J, with 10 bases between. The CDR3 sequence: CASSPGTRDTQYF. The CDR3 DNA follows: TGTGCCAGCTCACCCGGGACTCGGGATACGCAGTATTTT.

V gene TRBV28 combines with J gene TRBJ2-1, with TRBD1 identical over 7 bases. V lost 6 bases and J lost 4; bases outside the gene matches: 15. The CDR3 is made up of 17 amino acids. Germline CDR1 and CDR2: MDHEN and SYDVKM. This chain's CDR3 is CASSPGVRRTGYNEQFF. For the CDR3, the DNA is TGTGCCAGCAGCCCCGGGGTTAGGAGGACAGGTTACAATGAGCAGTTCTTC.

DNA for the CDR3: TGTGCCAGCAGCCAAAAGGACAGGGAGGAGACACGGCAGTACTTC. Translation gives CASSQKDREETRQYF. The chain couples TRBV4-2 to TRBJ2-7, with 8 bases lining up with TRBD1. CDR1 is LGHNA, CDR2 YNFKEQ, per germline. This CDR3 region has 15 residues. The J segment lost 9 bases and the V segment lost 2 bases, leaving 12 bases of the junction unmatched.

This chain links TRBV5-4 with TRBJ2-7; 9 bases agree with TRBD2. The germline CDR1 and CDR2 sequences are SGHNT and YYREEE (reference sequence). V lost 0 bases and J lost 4; bases outside the gene matches: 5. There are 15 residues in the CDR3. The DNA for the CDR3 is TGTGCCAGCAGCTTGGATCTGACTAGCGGTTACGAGCAGTACTTC. This gives the protein CASSLDLTSGYEQYF.

The chain couples TRBV7-8 to TRBJ1-4; no reliable D call. V gave up 5 bases and J gave up 0 bases, with 10 bases separating them. This CDR3 contains 15 residues. Germline CDR1 reads SGHVS; CDR2 reads FQNEAQ. The CDR3 region has the DNA TGTGCCAGCAGCCCCCTCCCTTCAACTAATGAAAAACTGTTTTTT. It yields the protein CASSPLPSTNEKLFF.

This rearrangement joins TRBV7-8 to TRBJ2-1, with D tentatively TRBD2 (6 bases). CDR1 and CDR2 (germline): SGHVS, FQNEAQ. The length of the CDR3 is 15 residues. Trimming stripped 6 bases from V and 4 bases from J, with 16 bases between. The CDR3 DNA is TGTGCCAGCAGGGCTAGCGTGGGTTCGTACAATGAGCAGTTCTTC. It translates to CASRASVGSYNEQFF.

The J gene is TRBJ2-1, the V gene TRBV4-3; tentatively, D is TRBD2 (6 bases). Germline CDR1 reads LGHNA; CDR2 reads YSLEER. Trimming pared 0 bases from V and 0 bases from J, leaving 9 bases between. This CDR3 comprises 16 residues. The CDR3 region has the DNA TGCGCCAGCAGCCAAGAACGGGGGAGCTCCTACAATGAGCAGTTCTTC. Amino acid sequence: CASSQERGSSYNEQFF.

A single count supports this clone. This chain uses TRBV11-3 with TRBJ2-7; 10 nucleotides line up with TRBD2. The CDR3 contains 16 residues. V was pared by 4 bases and J by 0 bases, with 6 bases of the junction left unmatched. The V gene's germline CDR1 is SGHNT and CDR2 YENEEA. The CDR3: CASSSPSGRASYEQYF. The CDR3 bases are TGTGCCAGCAGCTCTCCCAGCGGGAGGGCCTCCTACGAGCAGTACTTC.

V and J are TRBV19 and TRBJ2-5; 8 bases fit TRBD2. This CDR3 contains 17 residues. V shed 2 bases and J 1 base; nucleotides not matched to a gene: 9. The germline V gene encodes CDR1 LNHDA and CDR2 SQIVND (reference sequence). The CDR3: CASSITPFSGGQETQYF. The CDR3 DNA sequence: TGTGCCAGTAGTATAACCCCCTTCAGCGGGGGCCAAGAGACCCAGTACTTC.

This clone was counted once. The chain uses TRBV10-3 and TRBJ1-1; the D gene is possibly TRBD1 (5 bases). CDR3 length: 13 residues. Germline lookup yields CDR1 ENHRY and CDR2 SYGVKD. Trimming cost V 7 bases and J 2 bases, with 11 bases left between them. The CDR3 reads CAITLGVNTEAFF. DNA of the CDR3: TGTGCCATCACCCTAGGGGTAAACACTGAAGCTTTCTTT.

V is TRBV9 and J is TRBJ1-2, with unresolved D. With 0 bases removed from V and 0 bases from J, the gap between germline ends came to 3 bases. Germline V lookup: CDR1 SGDLS, CDR2 YYNGEE. This CDR3 contains 13 residues. CDR3 DNA sequence: TGTGCCAGCAGCGTAGTCGCTAACTATGGCTACACCTTC. Amino acid sequence: CASSVVANYGYTF.